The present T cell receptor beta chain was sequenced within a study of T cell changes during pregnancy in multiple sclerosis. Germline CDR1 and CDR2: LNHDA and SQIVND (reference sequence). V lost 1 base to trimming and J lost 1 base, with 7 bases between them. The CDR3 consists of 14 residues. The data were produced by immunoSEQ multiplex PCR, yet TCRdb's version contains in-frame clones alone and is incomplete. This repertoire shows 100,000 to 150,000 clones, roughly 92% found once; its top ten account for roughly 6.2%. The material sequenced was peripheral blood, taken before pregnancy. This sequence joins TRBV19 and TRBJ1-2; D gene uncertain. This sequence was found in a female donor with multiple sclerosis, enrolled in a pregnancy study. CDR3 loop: CASSIGQSNYGYTF. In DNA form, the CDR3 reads TGTGCCAGTAGTATAGGACAAAGTAACTATGGCTACACCTTC.